This T cell receptor (beta chain) was sequenced during a study of T-cell memory formation after mild COVID-19. The study, taken as a whole, reports: Contracting CD4+ clones sat mainly in CM and EM; CD8+ in EMRA.

This clonotype was counted a few times. Its antigen remains unidentified. V was pared by 0 bases and J by 10 bases, with 8 bases of the junction left unmatched. This CDR3 comprises 16 residues. Looked up from germline, CDR1 is SGHVS and CDR2 is FNYEAQ. TCRdb independently ran MiXCR on the 5' RACE reads; one entry per CDR3 protein. Of 250,000 to 300,000 distinct CDR3 sequences listed, more than 15% were seen once; the top ten hold 20% to 25%. Sequencing input: PBMCs or a T cell subset sorted from them (not recorded which). This receptor was taken from a man between 18 and 35 years old who had mild COVID-19 (a few samples of this study predate the infection). Cell type and time point are not known. V usage is TRBV7-6 and J usage is TRBJ2-3; the match to TRBD2 covers 12 bases. This chain's CDR3 is CASSLALAGGPGAQYF. CDR3 nucleotides: TGTGCCAGCAGCTTAGCGCTAGCGGGGGGGCCGGGGGCGCAGTATTTT.